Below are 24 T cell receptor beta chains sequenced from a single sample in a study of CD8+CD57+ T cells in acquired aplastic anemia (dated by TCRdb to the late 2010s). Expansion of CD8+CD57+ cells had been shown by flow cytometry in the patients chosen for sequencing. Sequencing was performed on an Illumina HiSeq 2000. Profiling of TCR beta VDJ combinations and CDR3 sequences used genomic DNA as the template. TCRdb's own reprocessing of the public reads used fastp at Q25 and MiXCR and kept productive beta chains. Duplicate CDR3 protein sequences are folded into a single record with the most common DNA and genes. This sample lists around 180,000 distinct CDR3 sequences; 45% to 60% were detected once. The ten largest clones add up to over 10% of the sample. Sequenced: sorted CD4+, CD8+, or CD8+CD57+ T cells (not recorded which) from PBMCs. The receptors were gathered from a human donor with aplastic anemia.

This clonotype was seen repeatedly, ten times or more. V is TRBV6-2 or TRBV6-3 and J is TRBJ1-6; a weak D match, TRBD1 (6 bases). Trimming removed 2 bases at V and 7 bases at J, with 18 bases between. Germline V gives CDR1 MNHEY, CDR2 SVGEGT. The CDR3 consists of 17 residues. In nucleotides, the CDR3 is TGTGCCAGCAGTTACACATTCACGGGGGGGCGGAATTCACCCCTCCACTTT. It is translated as CASSYTFTGGRNSPLHF.

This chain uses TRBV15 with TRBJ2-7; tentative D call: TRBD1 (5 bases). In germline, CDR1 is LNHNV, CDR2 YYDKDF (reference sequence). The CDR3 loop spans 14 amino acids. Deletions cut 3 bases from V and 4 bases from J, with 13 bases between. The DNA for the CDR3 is TGTGCCACCAGCAGGCCCCCCAGGGAATACGAGCAGTACTTC. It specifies CATSRPPREYEQYF.

As DNA, the CDR3 is TGCGCCAGCGGGGGACGAGCGGGGGGTTACGAGCAGTACTTC. Protein product: CASGGRAGGYEQYF. The chain is built from TRBV10-2 and TRBJ2-7, with 9 bases that match TRBD2. Germline V gives CDR1 WSHSY, CDR2 SAAADI. CDR3 length: 14 amino acids. V dropped 8 bases and J dropped 4; count of bases not matched to a gene: 9.

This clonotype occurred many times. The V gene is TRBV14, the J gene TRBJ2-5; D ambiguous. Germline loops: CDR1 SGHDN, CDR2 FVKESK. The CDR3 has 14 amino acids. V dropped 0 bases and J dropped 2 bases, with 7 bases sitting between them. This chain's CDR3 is CASSQDIGQETQYF. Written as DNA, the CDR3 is TGTGCCAGCAGCCAAGATATTGGGCAAGAGACCCAGTACTTC. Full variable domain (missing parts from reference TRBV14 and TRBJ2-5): EAGVTQFPSHSVIEKGQTVTLRCDPISGHDNLYWYRRVMGKEIKFLLHFVKESKQDESGMPNNRFLAERTGGTYSTLKVQPAELEDSGVYFCASSQDIGQETQYFGPGTRLLVL.

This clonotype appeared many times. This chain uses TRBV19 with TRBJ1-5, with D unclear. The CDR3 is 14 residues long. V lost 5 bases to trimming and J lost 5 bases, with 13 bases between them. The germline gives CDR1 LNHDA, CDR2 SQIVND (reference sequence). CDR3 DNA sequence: TGTGCCAGTAGTCGGGAAGGGAGCCATCAGCCCCAGCATTTT. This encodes CASSREGSHQPQHF.

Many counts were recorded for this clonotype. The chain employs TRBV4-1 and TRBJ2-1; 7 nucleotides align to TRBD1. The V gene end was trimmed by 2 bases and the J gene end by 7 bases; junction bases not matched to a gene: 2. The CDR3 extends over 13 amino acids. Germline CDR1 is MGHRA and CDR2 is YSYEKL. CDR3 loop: CASSQRQGNEQFF. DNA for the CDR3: TGCGCCAGCAGCCAACGACAGGGAAATGAGCAGTTCTTC.

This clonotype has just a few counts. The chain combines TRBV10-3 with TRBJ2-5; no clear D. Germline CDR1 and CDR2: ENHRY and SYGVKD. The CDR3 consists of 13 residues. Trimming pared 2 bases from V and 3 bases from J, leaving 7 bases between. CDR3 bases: TGTGCCATCAGTGAGGACAACGAAGAGACCCAGTACTTC. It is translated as CAISEDNEETQYF.

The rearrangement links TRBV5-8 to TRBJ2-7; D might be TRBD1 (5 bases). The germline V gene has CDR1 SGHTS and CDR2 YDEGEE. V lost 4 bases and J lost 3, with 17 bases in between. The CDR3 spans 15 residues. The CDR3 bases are TGTGCCAGCAGCGTACGTCCAGGGCCAGGCTACGAGCAGTACTTC. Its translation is CASSVRPGPGYEQYF.

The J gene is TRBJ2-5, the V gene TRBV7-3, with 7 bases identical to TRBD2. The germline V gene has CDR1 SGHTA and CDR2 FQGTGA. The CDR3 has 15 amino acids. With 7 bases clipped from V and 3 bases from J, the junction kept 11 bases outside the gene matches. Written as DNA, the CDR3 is TGTGCCAGCATCCAATATAAACTAGCGAAAGAGACCCAGTACTTC. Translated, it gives CASIQYKLAKETQYF.

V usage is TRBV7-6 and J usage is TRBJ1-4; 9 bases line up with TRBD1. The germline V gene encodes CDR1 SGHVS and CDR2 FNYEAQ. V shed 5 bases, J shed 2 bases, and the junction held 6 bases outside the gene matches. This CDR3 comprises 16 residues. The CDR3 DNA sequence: TGTGCCAGCAGCCAGGGACAGGGACGTACTAATGAAAAACTGTTTTTT. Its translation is CASSQGQGRTNEKLFF.

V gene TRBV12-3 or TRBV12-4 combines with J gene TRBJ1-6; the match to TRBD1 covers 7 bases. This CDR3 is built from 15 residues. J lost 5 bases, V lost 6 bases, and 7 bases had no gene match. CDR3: CASRLHRGNNSPLHF. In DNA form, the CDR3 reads TGTGCCAGCAGACTCCACAGGGGCAATAATTCACCCCTCCACTTT.

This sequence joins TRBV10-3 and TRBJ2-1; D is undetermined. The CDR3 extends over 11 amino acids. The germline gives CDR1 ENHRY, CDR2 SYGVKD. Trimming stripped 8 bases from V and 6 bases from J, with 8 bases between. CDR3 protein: CAILRVNEQFF. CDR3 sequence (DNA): TGTGCCATCCTCCGGGTCAATGAGCAGTTCTTC.

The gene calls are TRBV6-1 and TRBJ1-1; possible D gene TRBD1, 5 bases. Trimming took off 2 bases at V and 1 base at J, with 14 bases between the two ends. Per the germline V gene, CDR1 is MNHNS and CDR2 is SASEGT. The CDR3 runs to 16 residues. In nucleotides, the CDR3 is TGTGCCAGCAGTGAATGGGGGGGGGTAGGGAACACTGAAGCTTTCTTT. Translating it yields CASSEWGGVGNTEAFF.

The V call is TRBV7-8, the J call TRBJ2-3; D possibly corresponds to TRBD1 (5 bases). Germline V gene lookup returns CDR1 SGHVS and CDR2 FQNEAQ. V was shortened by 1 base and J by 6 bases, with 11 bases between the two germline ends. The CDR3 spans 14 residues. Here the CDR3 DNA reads TGTGCCAGCAGCTTAGTGGGGCCCCCCGATACGCAGTATTTT. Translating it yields CASSLVGPPDTQYF. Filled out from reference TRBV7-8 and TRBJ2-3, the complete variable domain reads GAGVSQSPRYKVAKRGQDVALRCDPISGHVSLFWYQQALGQGPEFLTYFQNEAQLDKSGLPSDRFFAERPEGSVSTLKIQRTQQEDSAVYLCASSLVGPPDTQYFGPGTRLTVL.

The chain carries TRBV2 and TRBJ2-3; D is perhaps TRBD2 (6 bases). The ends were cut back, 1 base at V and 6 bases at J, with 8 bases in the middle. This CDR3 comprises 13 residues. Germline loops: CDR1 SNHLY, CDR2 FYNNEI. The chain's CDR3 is CASSEGRGDTQYF. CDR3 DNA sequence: TGTGCCAGCAGTGAAGGGCGGGGTGATACGCAGTATTTT.

The DNA for the CDR3 is TGTGCCAGCAGCCCCCGGACAGCGGATTCACCCCTCCACTTT. Protein product: CASSPRTADSPLHF. The chain is built from TRBV7-2 and TRBJ1-6; D is possibly TRBD1 (6 bases). Germline lookup yields CDR1 SGHTA and CDR2 FQGNSA. The CDR3 length is 14 residues. Trimming cost V 5 bases and J 8 bases, with 13 bases left between them.

CDR3 residues: CASSHSTGLGNTEAFF. In DNA, the CDR3 is TGTGCCAGCAGTCACTCAACAGGGTTAGGGAACACTGAAGCTTTCTTT. The rearrangement joins TRBV12-3 or TRBV12-4 to TRBJ1-1; D is perhaps TRBD1 (6 bases). V was trimmed by 5 bases and J by 1 base, leaving 17 bases between them. There are 16 residues in the CDR3.

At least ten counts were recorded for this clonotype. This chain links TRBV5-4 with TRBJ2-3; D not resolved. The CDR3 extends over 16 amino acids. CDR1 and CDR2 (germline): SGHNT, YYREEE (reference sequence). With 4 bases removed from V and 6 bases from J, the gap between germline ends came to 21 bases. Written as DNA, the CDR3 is TGTGCCAGCAGCGCGGACGGCCGGTCCCCCTCGGATACGCAGTATTTT. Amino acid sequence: CASSADGRSPSDTQYF.

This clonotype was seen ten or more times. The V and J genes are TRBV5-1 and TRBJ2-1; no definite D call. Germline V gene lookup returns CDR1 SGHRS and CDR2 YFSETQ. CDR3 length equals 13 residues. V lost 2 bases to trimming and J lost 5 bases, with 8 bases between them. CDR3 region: CASSLIGNNEQFF. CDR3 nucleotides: TGCGCCAGCAGCTTAATAGGGAACAATGAGCAGTTCTTC.

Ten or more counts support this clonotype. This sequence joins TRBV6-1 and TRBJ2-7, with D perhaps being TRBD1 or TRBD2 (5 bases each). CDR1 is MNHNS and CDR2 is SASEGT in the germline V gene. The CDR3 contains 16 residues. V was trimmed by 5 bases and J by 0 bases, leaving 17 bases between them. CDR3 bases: TGTGCCAGCAGTACGTACGTCGGGACGTCCTCCTACGAGCAGTACTTC. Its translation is CASSTYVGTSSYEQYF.

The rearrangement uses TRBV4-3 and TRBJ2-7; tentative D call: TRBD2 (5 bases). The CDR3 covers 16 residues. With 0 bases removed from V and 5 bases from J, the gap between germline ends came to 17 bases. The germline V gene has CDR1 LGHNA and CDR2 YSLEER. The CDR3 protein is CASSQDTAGLRDEQYF. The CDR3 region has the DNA TGCGCCAGCAGCCAAGATACGGCAGGACTCCGGGACGAGCAGTACTTC.

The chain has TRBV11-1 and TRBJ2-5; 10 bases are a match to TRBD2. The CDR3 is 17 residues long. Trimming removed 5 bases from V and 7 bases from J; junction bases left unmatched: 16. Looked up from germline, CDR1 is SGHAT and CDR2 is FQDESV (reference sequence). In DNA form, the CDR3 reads TGTGCCAGCAGCCGTTCTAGCGGGGGTAGGGGAGAGGGGACCCAGTACTTC. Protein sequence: CASSRSSGGRGEGTQYF.

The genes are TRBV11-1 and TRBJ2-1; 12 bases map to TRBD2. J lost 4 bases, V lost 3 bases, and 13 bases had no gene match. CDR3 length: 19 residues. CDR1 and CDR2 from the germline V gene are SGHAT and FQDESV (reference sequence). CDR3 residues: CASSFRLAGAMPPYNEQFF. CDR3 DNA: TGTGCCAGCAGCTTTCGACTAGCGGGGGCCATGCCCCCTTACAATGAGCAGTTCTTC.

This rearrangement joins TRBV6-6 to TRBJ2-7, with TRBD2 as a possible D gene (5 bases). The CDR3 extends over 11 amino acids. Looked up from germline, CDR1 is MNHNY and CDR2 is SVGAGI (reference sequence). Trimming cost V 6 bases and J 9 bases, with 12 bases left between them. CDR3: CASRVGEGQYF. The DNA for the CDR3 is TGTGCCAGCAGGGTGGGAGAGGGGCAGTACTTC.